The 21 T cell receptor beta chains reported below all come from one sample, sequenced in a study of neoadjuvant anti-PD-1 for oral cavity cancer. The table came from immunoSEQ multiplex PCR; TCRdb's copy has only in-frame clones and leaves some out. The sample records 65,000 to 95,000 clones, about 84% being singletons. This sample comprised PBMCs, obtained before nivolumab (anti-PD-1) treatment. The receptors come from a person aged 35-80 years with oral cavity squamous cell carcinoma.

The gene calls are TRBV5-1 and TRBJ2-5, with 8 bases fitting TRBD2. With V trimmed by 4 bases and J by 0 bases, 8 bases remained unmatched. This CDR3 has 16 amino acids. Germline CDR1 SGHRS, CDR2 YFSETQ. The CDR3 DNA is TGCGCCAGCAGCCGAGGTGGTAGCGGGAACCAAGAGACCCAGTACTTC. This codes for CASSRGGSGNQETQYF.

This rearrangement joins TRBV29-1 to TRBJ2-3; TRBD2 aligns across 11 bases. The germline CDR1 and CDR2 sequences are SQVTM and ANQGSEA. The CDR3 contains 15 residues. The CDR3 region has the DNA TGCAGTCATACTCTAGCGGGAGGTCGCACAGATACGCAGTATTTT. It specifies CSHTLAGGRTDTQYF.

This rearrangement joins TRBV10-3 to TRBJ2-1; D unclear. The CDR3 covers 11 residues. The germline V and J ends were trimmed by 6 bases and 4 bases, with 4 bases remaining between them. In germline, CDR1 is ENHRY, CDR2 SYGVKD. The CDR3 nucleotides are TGTGCCATCAGCAGTTACAATGAGCAGTTCTTC. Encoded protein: CAISSYNEQFF.

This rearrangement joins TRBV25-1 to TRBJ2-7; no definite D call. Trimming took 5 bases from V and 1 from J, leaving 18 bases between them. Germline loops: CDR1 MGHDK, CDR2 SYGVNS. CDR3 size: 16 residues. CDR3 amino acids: CASSQPDGSRSYEQYF. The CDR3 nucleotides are TGTGCCAGCAGTCAACCCGACGGATCCCGTTCCTACGAGCAGTACTTC.

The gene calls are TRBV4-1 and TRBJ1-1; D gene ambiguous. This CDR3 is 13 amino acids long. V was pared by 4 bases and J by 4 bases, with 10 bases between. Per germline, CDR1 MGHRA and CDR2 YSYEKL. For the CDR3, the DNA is TGCGCCAGCAGCCCCAACGGACTCACTGAAGCTTTCTTT. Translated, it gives CASSPNGLTEAFF.

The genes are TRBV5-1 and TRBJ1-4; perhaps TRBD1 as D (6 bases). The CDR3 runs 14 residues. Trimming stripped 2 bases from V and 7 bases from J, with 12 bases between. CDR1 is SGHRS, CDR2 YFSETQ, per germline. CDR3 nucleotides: TGCGCCAGCAGCTTTGGGGGCTTTAGTGAAAAACTGTTTTTT. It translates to CASSFGGFSEKLFF. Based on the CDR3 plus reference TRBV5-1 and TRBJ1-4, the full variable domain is KAGVTQTPRYLIKTRGQQVTLSCSPISGHRSVSWYQQTPGQGLQFLFEYFSETQRNKGNFPGRFSGRQFSNSRSEMNVSTLELGDSALYLCASSFGGFSEKLFFGSGTQLSVL.

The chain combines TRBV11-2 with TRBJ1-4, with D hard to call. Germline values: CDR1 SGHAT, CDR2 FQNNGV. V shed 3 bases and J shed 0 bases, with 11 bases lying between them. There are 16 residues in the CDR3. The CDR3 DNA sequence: TGTGCCAGCAGCTTGGAGTCGACTGCAACTAATGAAAAACTGTTTTTT. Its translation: CASSLESTATNEKLFF.

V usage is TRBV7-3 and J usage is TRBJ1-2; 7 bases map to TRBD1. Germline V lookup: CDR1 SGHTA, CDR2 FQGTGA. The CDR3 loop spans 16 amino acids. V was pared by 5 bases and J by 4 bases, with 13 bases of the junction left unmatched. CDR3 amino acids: CASSRTIPGQLYGYTF. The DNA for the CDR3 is TGTGCCAGCAGCCGAACAATCCCGGGACAGCTCTATGGCTACACCTTC. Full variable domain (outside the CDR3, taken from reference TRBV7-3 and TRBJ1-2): GAGVSQTPSNKVTEKGKYVELRCDPISGHTALYWYRQSLGQGPEFLIYFQGTGAADDSGLPNDRFFAVRPEGSVSTLKIQRTERGDSAVYLCASSRTIPGQLYGYTFGSGTRLTVV.

CDR3 region: CASSTRPLGSTDTQYF. As DNA, the CDR3 is TGTGCCAGCAGCACCCGACCCTTAGGCAGCACAGATACGCAGTATTTT. The chain carries TRBV7-9 and TRBJ2-3; no reliable D call. The CDR3 is 16 amino acids. The V end lost 5 bases, the J end lost 0 bases, and 15 bases lay between the germline ends. In germline, CDR1 is SEHNR, CDR2 FQNEAQ (reference sequence).

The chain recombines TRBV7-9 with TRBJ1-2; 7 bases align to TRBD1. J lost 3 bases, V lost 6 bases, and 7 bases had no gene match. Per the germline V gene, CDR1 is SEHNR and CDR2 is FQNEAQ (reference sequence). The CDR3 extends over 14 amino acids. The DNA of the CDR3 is TGTGCCAGCAGGGCGGGACAGACCGACTATGGCTACACCTTC. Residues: CASRAGQTDYGYTF.

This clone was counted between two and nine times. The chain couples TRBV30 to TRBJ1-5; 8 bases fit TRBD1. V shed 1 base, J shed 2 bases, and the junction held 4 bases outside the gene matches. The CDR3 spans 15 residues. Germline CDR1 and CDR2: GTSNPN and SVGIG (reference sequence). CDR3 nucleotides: TGTGCCTGGAGTGCCGGGACAGGAGGCAATCAGCCCCAGCATTTT. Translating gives CAWSAGTGGNQPQHF.

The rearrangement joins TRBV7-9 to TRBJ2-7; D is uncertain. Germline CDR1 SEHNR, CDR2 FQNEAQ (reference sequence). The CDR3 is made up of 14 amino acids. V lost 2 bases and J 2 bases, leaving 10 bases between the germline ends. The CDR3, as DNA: TGTGCCAGCAGCTTATTTGGCAGCACCTACGAGCAGTACTTC. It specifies CASSLFGSTYEQYF.

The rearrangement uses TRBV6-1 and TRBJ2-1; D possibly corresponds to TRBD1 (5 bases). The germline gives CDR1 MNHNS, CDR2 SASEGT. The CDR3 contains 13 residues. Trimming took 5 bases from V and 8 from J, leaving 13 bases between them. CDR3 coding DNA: TGTGCCAGCAGTCAGGGCCGTCTGTATGAGCAGTTCTTC. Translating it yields CASSQGRLYEQFF.

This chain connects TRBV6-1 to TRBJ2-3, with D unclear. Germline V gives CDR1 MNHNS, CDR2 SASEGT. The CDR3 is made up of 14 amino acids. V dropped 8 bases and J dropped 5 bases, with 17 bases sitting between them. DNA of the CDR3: TGTGCCAGCCTCACCCCGGTCTCCGGAGATACGCAGTATTTT. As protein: CASLTPVSGDTQYF.

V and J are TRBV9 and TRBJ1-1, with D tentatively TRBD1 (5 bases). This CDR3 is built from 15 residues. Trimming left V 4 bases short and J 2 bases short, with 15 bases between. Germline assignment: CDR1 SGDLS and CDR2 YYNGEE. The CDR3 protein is CASSPRHRDNTEAFF. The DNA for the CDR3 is TGTGCCAGCAGCCCCCGGCATAGGGACAACACTGAAGCTTTCTTT.

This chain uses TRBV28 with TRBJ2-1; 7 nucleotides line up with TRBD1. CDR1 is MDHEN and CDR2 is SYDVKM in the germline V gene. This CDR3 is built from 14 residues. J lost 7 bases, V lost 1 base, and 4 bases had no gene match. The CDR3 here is CASSLFGTANEQFF. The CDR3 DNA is TGTGCCAGCAGTTTATTTGGGACAGCGAATGAGCAGTTCTTC.

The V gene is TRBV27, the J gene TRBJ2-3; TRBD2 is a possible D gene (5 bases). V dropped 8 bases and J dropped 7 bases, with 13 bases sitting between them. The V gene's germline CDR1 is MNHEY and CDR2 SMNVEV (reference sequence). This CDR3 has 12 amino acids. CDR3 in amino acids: CASATTGNTQYF. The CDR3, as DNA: TGTGCCAGCGCGACGACGGGGAATACGCAGTATTTT.

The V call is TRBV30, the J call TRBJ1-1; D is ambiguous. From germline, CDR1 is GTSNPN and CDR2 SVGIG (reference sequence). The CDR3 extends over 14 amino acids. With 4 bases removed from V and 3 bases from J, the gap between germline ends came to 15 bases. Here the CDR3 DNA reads TGTGCCTGGACGGCAGTCTTATGGTACACTGAAGCTTTCTTT. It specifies CAWTAVLWYTEAFF.

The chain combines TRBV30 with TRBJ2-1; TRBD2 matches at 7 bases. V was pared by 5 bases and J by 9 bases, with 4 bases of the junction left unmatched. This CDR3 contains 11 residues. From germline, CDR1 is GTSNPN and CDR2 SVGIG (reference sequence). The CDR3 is CAWGWGGEQFF. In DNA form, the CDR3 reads TGTGCCTGGGGCTGGGGGGGTGAGCAGTTCTTC.

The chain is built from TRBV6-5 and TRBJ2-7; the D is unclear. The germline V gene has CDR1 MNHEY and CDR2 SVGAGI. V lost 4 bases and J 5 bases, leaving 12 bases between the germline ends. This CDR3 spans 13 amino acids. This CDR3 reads CASSLVRSDEQYF. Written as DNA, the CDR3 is TGTGCCAGCAGTTTAGTTCGAAGCGACGAGCAGTACTTC.

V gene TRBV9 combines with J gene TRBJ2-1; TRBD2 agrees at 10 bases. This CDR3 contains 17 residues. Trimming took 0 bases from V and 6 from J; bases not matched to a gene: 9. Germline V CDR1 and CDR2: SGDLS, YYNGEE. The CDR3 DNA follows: TGTGCCAGCAGCGTAGAGGGGCGTAGCGGGAGGCGCAATGAGCAGTTCTTC. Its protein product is CASSVEGRSGRRNEQFF.